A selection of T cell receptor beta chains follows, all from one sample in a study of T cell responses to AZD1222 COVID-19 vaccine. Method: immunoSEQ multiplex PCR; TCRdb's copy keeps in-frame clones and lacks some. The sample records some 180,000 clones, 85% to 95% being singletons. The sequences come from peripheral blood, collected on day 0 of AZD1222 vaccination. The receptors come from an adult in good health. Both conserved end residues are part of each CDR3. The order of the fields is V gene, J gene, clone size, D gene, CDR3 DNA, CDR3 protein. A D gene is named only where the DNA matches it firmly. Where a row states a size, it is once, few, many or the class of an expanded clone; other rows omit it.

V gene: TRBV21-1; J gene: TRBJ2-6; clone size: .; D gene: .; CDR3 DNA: TGTGCCAGCAGCGCGGGACAGGGGTATAGCTCTCTCTCTGGGGCCAACGTCCTGACTTTC; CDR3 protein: CASSAGQGYSSLSGANVLTF
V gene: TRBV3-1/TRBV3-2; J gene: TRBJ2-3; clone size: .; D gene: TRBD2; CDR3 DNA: TGTGCCAGCAGCTTTGGACTAGCGGGGAACACAGATACGCAGTATTTT; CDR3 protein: CASSFGLAGNTDTQYF
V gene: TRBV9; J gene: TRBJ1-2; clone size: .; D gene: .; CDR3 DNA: TGTGCCAGCAGCGCTGTTGACAGGTTTAGGGACTATGGCTACACCTTC; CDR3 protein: CASSAVDRFRDYGYTF
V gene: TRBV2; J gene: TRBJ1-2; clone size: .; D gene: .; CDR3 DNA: TGTGCCAGCAGTGAAGCGCGGCACTATGGCTACACCTTC; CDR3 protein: CASSEARHYGYTF
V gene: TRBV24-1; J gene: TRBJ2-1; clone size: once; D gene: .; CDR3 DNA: TGTGCCACCAGTGATGTGGGGGGACGAACCTACAATGAGCAGTTCTTC; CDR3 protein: CATSDVGGRTYNEQFF
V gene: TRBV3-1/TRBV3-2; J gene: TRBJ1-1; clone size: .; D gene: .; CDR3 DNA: TGTGCCAGCAGCCAAAGACCGGCGAACACTGAAGCTTTCTTT; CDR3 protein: CASSQRPANTEAFF
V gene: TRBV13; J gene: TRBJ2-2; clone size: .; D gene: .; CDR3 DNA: TGTGCCAGCAGCTTAGAGACAAGACTAGGCACCGGGGAGCTGTTTTTT; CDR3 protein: CASSLETRLGTGELFF
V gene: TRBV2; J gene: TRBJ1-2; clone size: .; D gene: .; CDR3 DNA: TGTGCCAGCAAGCCAGGGACGGCTGGCTACACCTTC; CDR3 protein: CASKPGTAGYTF
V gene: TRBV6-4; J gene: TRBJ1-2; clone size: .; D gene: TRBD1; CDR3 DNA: TGTGCCAGCAGTCCCGGGACAGACTATGGCTACACCTTC; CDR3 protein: CASSPGTDYGYTF
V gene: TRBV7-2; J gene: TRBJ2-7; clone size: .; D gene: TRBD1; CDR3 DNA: TGTGCCAGCAGCGGCGGACAGGGCTTCAGGCAGTACTTC; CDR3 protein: CASSGGQGFRQYF
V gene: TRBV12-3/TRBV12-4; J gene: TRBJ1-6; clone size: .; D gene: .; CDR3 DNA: TGTGCCAGCACACCGGGGGGTATCTCACCCCTCCACTTT; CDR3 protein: CASTPGGISPLHF
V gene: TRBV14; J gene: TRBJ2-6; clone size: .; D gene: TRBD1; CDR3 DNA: TGTGCCAGCAGCCAGGAGGCGGGCAGGGGGCTGTGGGATTCCTCTGGGGCCAACGTCCTGACTTTC; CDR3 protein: CASSQEAGRGLWDSSGANVLTF
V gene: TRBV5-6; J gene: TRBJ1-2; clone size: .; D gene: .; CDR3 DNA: TGTGCCAGCAGCTTGGGGGGGCGCGGCTACACCTTC; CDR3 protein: CASSLGGRGYTF
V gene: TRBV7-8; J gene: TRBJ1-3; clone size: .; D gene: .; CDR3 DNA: TGTGCCAGCAGCTTGGACCAGGGGCGGATGGGAAACACCATATATTTT; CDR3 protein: CASSLDQGRMGNTIYF
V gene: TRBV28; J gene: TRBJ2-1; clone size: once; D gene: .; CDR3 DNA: TGTGCCAGCAGTTTATCGACACCCTATGAGCAGTTCTTC; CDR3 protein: CASSLSTPYEQFF
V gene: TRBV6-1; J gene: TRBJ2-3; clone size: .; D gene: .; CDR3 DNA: TGTGCCAGCAGTGACGGACGTGGCGGATTCACAGATACGCAGTATTTT; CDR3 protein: CASSDGRGGFTDTQYF
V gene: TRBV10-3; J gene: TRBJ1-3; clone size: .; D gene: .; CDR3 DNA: TGTGCCATCAGTGCGCCCGACTCTGGAAACACCATATATTTT; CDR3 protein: CAISAPDSGNTIYF
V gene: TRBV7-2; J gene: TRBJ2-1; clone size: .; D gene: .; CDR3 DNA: TGTGCCAGCTTAAAGGGACGTCGACCCAATGAGCAGTTCTTC; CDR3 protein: CASLKGRRPNEQFF
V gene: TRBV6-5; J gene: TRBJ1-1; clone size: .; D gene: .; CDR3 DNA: TGTGCCAGCAGGCACCAGGGTAGGGACACTGAAGCTTTCTTT; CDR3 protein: CASRHQGRDTEAFF
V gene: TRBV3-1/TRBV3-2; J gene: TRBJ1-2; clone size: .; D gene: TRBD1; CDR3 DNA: TGTGCCAGCAGCCAGGGACAGAGCTATGGCTACACCTTC; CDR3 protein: CASSQGQSYGYTF
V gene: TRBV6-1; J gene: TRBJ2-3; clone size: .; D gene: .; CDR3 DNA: TGTGCCAGCAGTGAAAGGGACTCCGGCACAGATACGCAGTATTTT; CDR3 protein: CASSERDSGTDTQYF